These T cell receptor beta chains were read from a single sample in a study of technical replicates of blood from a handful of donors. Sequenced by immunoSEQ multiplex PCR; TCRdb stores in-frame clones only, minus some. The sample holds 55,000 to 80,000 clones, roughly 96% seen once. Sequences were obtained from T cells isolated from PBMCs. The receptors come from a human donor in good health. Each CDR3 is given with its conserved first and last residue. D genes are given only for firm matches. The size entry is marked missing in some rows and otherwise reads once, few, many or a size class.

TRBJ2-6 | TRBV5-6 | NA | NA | CASSLRGNGANVLTF | TGTGCCAGCAGCCTCCGGGGGAACGGGGCCAACGTCCTGACTTTC
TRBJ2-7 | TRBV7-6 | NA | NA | CASSLAPKGSGYEQYF | TGTGCCAGCAGCTTAGCCCCAAAGGGGTCGGGCTACGAGCAGTACTTC
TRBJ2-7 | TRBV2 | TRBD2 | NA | CASVRGGGYEQYF | TGTGCCAGCGTGCGGGGGGGCGGCTACGAGCAGTACTTC
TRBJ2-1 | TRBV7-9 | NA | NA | CASSFSAGAASSYNEQFF | TGTGCCAGCAGCTTCTCGGCGGGGGCGGCAAGCTCCTACAATGAGCAGTTCTTC
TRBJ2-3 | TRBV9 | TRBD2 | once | CASSPPGAGGTTQYF | TGTGCCAGCAGCCCCCCAGGAGCGGGGGGCACGACGCAGTATTTT
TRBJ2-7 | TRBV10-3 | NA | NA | CAIKGGGDEQYF | TGTGCCATCAAGGGAGGAGGGGACGAGCAGTACTTC
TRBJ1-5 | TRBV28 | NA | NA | CASTITGSSTQPQHF | TGTGCCAGCACCATTACAGGGAGTAGTACACAGCCCCAGCATTTT
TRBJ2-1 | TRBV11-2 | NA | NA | CASSYSNEQFF | TGTGCCAGCAGCTATAGCAATGAGCAGTTCTTC
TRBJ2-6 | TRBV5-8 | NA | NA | CASSFWPDLRSSGANVLTF | TGTGCCAGCAGCTTTTGGCCGGACTTACGAAGCTCTGGGGCCAACGTCCTGACTTTC
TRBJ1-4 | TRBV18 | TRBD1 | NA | CASSPPNQGVANEKLFF | TGTGCCAGCTCACCACCCAACCAGGGGGTGGCTAATGAAAAACTGTTTTTT
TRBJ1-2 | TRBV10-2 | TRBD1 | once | CASSESETGERGYTF | TGCGCCAGCAGTGAGTCGGAGACAGGGGAGCGTGGCTACACCTTC
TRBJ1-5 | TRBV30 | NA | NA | CAWSADSNQPQHF | TGTGCCTGGAGTGCCGACTCCAATCAGCCCCAGCATTTT
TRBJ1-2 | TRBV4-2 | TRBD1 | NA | CASSQERRGHEGYTF | TGTGCCAGCAGCCAAGAACGCAGGGGGCATGAGGGCTACACCTTC
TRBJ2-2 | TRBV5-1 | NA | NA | CATSKVGGDAGELFF | TGCGCCACCTCTAAAGTGGGAGGTGACGCCGGGGAGCTGTTTTTT
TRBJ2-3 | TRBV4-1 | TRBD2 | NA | CASSRVASGRRDTQYF | TGCGCCAGCAGCCGGGTGGCTAGCGGGAGAAGAGATACGCAGTATTTT
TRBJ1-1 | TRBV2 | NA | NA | CASSYAGNTEAFF | TGTGCCAGCAGTTACGCAGGGAACACTGAAGCTTTCTTT
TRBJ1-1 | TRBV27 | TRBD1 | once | CASSPVYPGQRNTEAFF | TGTGCCAGCAGTCCAGTCTATCCGGGACAGAGGAACACTGAAGCTTTCTTT
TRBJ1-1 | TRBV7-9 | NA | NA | CASSLGGDLEAFF | TGTGCCAGCAGCTTAGGGGGGGACCTTGAAGCTTTCTTT
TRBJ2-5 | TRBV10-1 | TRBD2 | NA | CASSESSGRGETQYF | TGCGCCAGCAGTGAGAGTAGCGGGAGGGGAGAGACCCAGTACTTC
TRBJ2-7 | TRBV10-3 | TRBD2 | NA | CAISESVGLETYEQYF | TGTGCCATCAGTGAGTCCGTCGGACTAGAAACCTACGAGCAGTACTTC
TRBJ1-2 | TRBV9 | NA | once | CASSVDGNYGYTF | TGTGCCAGCAGCGTAGACGGGAACTATGGCTACACCTTC
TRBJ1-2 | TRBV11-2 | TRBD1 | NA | CASSPRTGLGYTF | TGTGCCAGCAGCCCCCGGACAGGGCTAGGCTACACCTTC
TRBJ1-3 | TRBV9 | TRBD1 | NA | CASSVGQGTEDTIYF | TGTGCCAGCAGCGTGGGACAGGGGACGGAAGACACCATATATTTT
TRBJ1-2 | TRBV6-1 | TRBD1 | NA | CASSNNRGWSGYTF | TGTGCCAGCAGTAATAACAGGGGATGGAGTGGCTACACCTTC
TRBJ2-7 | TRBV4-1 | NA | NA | CASSQEADTYEQYF | TGCGCCAGCAGCCAAGAGGCCGATACCTACGAGCAGTACTTC
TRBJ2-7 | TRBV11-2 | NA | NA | CASSRDSGQYF | TGTGCCAGCAGCCGGGACTCGGGGCAGTACTTC
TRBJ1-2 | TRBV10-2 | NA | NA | CASSVASSRGYGYTF | TGCGCCAGCAGTGTTGCCTCCTCAAGGGGATATGGCTACACCTTC
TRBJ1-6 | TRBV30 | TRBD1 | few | CAWSAGTGGYNSPLHF | TGTGCCTGGAGTGCCGGGACAGGGGGCTATAATTCACCCCTCCACTTT
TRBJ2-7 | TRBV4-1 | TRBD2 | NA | CASSQEASGRLTGQYF | TGCGCCAGCAGCCAAGAGGCTAGCGGGAGGCTCACCGGGCAGTACTTC
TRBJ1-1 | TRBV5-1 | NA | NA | CASSLGDRTEAFF | TGCGCCAGCAGCTTAGGGGATCGCACTGAAGCTTTCTTT
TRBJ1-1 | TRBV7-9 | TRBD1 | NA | CASSLAGTGAFF | TGTGCCAGCAGCTTAGCAGGGACAGGGGCTTTCTTT
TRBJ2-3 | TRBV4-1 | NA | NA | CASGGYLTLLRDTQYF | TGCGCCAGCGGGGGGTACTTGACATTGCTTAGGGATACGCAGTATTTT
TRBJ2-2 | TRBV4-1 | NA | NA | CASSPGDANTGELFF | TGCGCCAGCAGCCCGGGGGACGCAAACACCGGGGAGCTGTTTTTT
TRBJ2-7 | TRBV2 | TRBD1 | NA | CASSEQGARYEQYF | TGTGCCAGCAGTGAACAGGGGGCGCGATACGAGCAGTACTTC
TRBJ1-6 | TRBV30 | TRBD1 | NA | CAWSGTGVYNSPLHF | TGTGCCTGGAGTGGGACAGGGGTCTATAATTCACCCCTCCACTTT
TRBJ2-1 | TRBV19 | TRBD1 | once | CASSQGTGVRNEQFF | TGTGCCAGTAGCCAGGGGACAGGGGTTCGAAATGAGCAGTTCTTC
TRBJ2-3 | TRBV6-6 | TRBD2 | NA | CASSLPGLAPYF | TGTGCCAGCAGTCTACCGGGACTAGCCCCGTATTTT
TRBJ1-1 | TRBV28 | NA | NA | CASRGRLGEAFF | TGTGCCAGCAGGGGGAGATTGGGTGAAGCTTTCTTT
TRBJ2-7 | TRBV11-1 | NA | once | CASSFRQRAYEQYF | TGTGCCAGCAGCTTCAGACAACGTGCCTACGAGCAGTACTTC
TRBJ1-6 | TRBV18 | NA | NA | CASQNSGLNSPLHF | TGTGCCAGCCAAAACAGCGGATTAAATTCACCCCTCCACTTT